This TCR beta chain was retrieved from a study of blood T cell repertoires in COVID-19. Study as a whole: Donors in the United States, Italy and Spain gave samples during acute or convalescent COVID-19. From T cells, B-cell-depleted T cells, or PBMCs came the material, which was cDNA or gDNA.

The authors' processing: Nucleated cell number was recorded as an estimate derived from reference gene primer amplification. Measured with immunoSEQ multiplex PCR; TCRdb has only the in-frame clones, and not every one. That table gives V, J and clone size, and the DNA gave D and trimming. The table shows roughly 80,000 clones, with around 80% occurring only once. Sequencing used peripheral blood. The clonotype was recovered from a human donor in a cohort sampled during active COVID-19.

The CDR3 protein is CASSQEWTAGREKLFF. The CDR3 DNA sequence: TGTGCCAGCAGCCAAGAATGGACGGCGGGGAGGGAAAAACTGTTTTTT. This sequence joins TRBV4-2 and TRBJ1-4, with unresolved D. Per germline, CDR1 LGHNA and CDR2 YNFKEQ. CDR3 length: 16 residues. Between the trimmed V and J ends, which lost 0 bases and 8 bases, there was a span of 16 bases.